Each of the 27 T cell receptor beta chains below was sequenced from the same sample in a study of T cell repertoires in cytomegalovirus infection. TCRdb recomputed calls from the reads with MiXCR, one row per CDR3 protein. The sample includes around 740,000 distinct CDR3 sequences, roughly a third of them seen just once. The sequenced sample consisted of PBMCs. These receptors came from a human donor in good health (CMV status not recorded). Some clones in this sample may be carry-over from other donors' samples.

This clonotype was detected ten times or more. This CDR3 is CASSFGWGSGANVLTF. In nucleotides, the CDR3 is TGTGCCAGCAGCTTTGGGTGGGGCTCTGGGGCCAACGTCCTGACTTTC. The rearrangement links TRBV7-8 to TRBJ2-6; no definite D call. CDR1 SGHVS and CDR2 FQNEAQ come from the germline V gene. V was shortened by 3 bases and J by 0 bases, with 9 bases between the two germline ends. The CDR3 is made up of 16 amino acids.

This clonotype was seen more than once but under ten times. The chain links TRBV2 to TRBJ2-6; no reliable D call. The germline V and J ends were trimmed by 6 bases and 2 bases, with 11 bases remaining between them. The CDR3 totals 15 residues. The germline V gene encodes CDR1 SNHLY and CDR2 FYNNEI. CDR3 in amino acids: CASSIVLAGANVLTF. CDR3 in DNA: TGTGCCAGCAGCATAGTACTCGCTGGGGCCAACGTCCTGACTTTC.

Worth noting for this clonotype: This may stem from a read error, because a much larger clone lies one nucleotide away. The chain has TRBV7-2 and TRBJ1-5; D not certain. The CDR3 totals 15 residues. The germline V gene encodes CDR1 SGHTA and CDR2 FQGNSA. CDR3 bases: TGTGCCAGCAGCCTCCGGGCGGGGTATAATCAGACCCAGCATTTT. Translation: CASSLRAGYNQTQHF.

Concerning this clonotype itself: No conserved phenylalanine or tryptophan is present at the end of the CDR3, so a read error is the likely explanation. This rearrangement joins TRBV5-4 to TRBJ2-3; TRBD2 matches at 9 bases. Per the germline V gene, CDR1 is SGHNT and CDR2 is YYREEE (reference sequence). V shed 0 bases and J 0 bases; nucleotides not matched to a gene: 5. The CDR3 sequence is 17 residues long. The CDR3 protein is CASSLGKGLASTDTQYL. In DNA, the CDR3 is TGTGCCAGCAGCTTGGGAAAGGGACTAGCAAGCACAGATACGCAGTATTTA.

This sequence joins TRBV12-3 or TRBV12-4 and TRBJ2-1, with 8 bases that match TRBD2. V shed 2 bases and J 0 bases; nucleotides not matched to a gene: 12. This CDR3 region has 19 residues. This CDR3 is CASSLSTLLAASSYNEQFF. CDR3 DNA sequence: TGTGCCAGCAGTTTAAGTACGTTACTAGCGGCGAGCTCCTACAATGAGCAGTTCTTC.

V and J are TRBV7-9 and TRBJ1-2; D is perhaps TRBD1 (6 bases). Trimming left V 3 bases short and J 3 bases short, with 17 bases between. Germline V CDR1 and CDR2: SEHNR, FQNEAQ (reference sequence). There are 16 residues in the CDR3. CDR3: CASSFIQGVEHYGYTF. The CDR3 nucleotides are TGTGCCAGCAGCTTCATACAGGGAGTAGAACACTATGGCTACACCTTC. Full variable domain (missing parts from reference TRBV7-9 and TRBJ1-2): DTGVSQNPRHKITKRGQNVTFRCDPISEHNRLYWYRQTLGQGPEFLTYFQNEAQLEKSRLLSDRFSAERPKGSFSTLEIQRTEQGDSAMYLCASSFIQGVEHYGYTFGSGTRLTVV.

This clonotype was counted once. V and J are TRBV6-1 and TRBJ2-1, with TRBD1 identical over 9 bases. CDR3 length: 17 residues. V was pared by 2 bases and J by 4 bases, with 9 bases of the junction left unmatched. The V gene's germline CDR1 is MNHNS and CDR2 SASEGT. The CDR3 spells CASSERTGEGGYNEQFF. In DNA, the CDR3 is TGTGCCAGCAGTGAACGGACAGGGGAAGGAGGGTACAATGAGCAGTTCTTC.

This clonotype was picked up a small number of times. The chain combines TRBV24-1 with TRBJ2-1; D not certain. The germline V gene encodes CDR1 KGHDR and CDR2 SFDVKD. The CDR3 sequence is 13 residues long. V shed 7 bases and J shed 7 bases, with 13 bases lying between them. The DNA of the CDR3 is TGTGCCACCAGAGGAATTGTAGGGAATGAGCAGTTCTTC. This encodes CATRGIVGNEQFF.

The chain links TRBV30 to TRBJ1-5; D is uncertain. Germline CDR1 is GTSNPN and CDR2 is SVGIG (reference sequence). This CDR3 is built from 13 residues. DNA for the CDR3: TGTGACGGGAGTGTGGGCTCGGGTCAGCCCCAGCATTTT. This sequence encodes CDGSVGSGQPQHF. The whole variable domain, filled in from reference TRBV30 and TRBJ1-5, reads SQTIHQWPATLVQPVGSPLSLECTVEGTSNPNLYWYRQAAGRGLQLLFYSVGIGQISSEVPQNLSASRPQDRQFILSSKKLLLSDSGFYLCDGSVGSGQPQHFGDGTRLSIL.

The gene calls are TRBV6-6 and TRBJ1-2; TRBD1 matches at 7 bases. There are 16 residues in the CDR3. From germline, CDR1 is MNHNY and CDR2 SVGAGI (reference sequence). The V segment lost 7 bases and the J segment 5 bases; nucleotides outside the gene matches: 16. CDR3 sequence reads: CASIRQGSSLFYGYTF. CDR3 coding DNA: TGTGCCAGCATCCGACAGGGAAGCTCTCTGTTTTATGGCTACACCTTC.

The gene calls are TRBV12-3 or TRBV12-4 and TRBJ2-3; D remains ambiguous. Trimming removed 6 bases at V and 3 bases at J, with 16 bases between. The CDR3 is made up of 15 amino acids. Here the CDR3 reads CASSPDGFRTDTQYF. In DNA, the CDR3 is TGTGCCAGCAGCCCGGATGGGTTTAGGACAGATACGCAGTATTTT.

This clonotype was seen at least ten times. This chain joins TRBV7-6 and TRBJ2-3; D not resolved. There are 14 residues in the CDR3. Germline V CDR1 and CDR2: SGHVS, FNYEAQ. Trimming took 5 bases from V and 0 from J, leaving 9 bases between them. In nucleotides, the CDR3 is TGTGCCAGCAGCCAGACTCGTAGCACAGATACGCAGTATTTT. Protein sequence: CASSQTRSTDTQYF.

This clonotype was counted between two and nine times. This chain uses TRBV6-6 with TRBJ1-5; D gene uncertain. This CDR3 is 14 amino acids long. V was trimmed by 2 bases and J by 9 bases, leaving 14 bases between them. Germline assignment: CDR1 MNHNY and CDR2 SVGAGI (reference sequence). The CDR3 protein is CASSYEPGVRPQHF. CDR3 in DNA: TGTGCCAGCAGTTACGAACCGGGAGTACGGCCCCAGCATTTT.

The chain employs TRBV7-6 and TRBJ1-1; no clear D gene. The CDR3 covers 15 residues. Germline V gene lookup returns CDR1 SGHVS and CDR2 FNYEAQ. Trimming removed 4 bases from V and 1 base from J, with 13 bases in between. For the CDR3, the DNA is TGTGCCAGCAGCTCGTCGTGGGGAAGGAACACTGAAGCTTTCTTT. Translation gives CASSSSWGRNTEAFF.

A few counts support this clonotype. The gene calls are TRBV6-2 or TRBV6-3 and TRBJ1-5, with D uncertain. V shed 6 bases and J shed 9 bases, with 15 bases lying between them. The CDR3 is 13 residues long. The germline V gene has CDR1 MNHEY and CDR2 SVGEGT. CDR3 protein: CASSRDWVGPQHF. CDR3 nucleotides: TGTGCCAGCAGCAGAGACTGGGTAGGGCCCCAGCATTTT.

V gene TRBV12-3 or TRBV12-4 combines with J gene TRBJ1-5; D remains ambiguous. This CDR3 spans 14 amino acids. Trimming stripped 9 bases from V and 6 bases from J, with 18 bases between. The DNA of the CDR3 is TGTGCCAGTCGGTCCGAATTTACCTCTCAGCCCCAGCATTTT. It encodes CASRSEFTSQPQHF.

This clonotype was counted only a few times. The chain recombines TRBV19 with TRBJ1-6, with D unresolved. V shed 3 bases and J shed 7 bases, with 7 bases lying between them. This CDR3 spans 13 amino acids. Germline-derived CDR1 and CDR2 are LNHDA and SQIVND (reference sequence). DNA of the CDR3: TGTGCCAGTAGTATTGACCGGAATTCACCCCTCCACTTT. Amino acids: CASSIDRNSPLHF.

CDR3 in amino acids: CAIRTGNTEAFF. For the CDR3, the DNA is TGTGCCATCAGGACGGGGAACACTGAAGCTTTCTTT. The V gene is TRBV10-3, the J gene TRBJ1-1, with no clear D. Germline assignment: CDR1 ENHRY and CDR2 SYGVKD. The CDR3 spans 12 residues. V was clipped by 6 bases and J by 1 base, with 6 bases between them.

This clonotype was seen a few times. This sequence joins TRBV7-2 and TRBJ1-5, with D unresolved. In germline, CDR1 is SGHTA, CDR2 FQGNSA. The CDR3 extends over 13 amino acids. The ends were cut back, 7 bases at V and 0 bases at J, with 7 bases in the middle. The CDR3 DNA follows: TGTGCCAGCACCGGGGATAGCAATCAGCCCCAGCATTTT. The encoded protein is CASTGDSNQPQHF.

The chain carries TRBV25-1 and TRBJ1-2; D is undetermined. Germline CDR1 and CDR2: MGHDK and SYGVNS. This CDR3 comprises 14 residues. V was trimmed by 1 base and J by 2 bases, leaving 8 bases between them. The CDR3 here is CASSESGRNYGYTF. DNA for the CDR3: TGTGCCAGCAGTGAATCTGGCAGAAACTATGGCTACACCTTC.

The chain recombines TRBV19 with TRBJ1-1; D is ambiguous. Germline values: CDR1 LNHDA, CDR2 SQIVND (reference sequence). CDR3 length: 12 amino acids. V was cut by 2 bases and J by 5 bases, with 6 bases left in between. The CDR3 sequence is CASSIRETEAFF. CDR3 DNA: TGTGCCAGTAGTATAAGGGAGACTGAAGCTTTCTTT.

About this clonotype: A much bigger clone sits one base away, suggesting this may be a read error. The CDR3 DNA is TGTGCCAGCAGCTTAAATCCCATTAACTATGGCTACCCCTTC. It translates to CASSLNPINYGYPF. This chain uses TRBV7-2 with TRBJ1-2; D remains unclear. This CDR3 comprises 14 residues. The germline V gene has CDR1 SGHTA and CDR2 FQGNSA.

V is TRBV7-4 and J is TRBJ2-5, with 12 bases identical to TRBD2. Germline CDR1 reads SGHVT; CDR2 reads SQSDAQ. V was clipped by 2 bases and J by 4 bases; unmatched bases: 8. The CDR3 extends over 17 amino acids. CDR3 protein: CASSLRGLAGGSETQYF. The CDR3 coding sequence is TGTGCCAGCAGCTTAAGGGGACTAGCGGGTGGGTCAGAGACCCAGTACTTC.

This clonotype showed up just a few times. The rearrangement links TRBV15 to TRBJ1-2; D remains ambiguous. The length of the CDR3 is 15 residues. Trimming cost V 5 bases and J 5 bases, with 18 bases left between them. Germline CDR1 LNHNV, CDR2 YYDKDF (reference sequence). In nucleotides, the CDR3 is TGTGCCACCAGCCAACGGAGCCCAAGCCTATATGGCTACACCTTC. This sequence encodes CATSQRSPSLYGYTF.

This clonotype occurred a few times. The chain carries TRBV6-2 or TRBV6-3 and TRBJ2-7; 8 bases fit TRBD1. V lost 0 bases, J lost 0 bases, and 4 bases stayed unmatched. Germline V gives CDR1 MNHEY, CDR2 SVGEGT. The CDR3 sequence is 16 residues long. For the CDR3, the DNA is TGTGCCAGCAGTTACTCACCAGGGGGCCACTCCTACGAGCAGTACTTC. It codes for CASSYSPGGHSYEQYF.

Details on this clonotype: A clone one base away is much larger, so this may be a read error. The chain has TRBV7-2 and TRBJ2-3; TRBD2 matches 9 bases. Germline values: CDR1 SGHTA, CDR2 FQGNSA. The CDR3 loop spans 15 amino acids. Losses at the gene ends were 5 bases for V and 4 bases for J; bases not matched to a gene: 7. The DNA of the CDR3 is TGTGCCAGCAGCCCACTGATAGCGGGAGCAGATACGCAGTATTTT. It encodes CASSPLIAGADTQYF.

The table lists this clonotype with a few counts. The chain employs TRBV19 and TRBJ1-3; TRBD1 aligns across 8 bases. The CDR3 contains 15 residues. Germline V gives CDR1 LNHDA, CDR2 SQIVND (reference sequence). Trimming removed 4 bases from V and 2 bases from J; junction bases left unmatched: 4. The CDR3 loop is CASSTSTGAGNTIYF. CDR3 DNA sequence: TGTGCCAGTAGTACCTCGACAGGGGCTGGAAACACCATATATTTT. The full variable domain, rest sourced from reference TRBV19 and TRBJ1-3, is DGGITQSPKYLFRKEGQNVTLSCEQNLNHDAMYWYRQDPGQGLRLIYYSQIVNDFQKGDIAEGYSVSREKKESFPLTVTSAQKNPTAFYLCASSTSTGAGNTIYFGEGSWLTVV.